A selection of T cell receptor beta chains follows, all from one sample in a study of cytomegalovirus exposure and HLA in healthy donors. TCRdb's table, derived via immunoSEQ multiplex PCR, lists solely in-frame clones and lacks some. The sample holds around 150,000 clones, approximately 79% seen once. The sequenced sample was PBMCs. The receptor source for this set is a man between 45 and 60 years old in good health and CMV-seropositive. Each CDR3 is given with its conserved first and last residue. Each record gives: D gene, J gene, clone size, V gene, CDR3 DNA, CDR3 protein. D genes are given only for firm matches. Size is stated for part of the rows, as once, few or many counts, or as a class when the clone is expanded.

NA	TRBJ1-1	few	TRBV28	TGTGCCAGCAGTTTAAAGGGGTTCTTCGTGAACACTGAAGCTTTCTTT	CASSLKGFFVNTEAFF
NA	TRBJ2-1	NA	TRBV14	TGTGCCAGCAGCCCCCAGGGGGGCGTGGGAAACAATGAGCAGTTCTTC	CASSPQGGVGNNEQFF
TRBD2	TRBJ2-7	NA	TRBV4-3	TGCGCCAGCAGCCAAGATGGCCCTAGCGGGGGCTACGAGCAGTACTTC	CASSQDGPSGGYEQYF
TRBD1	TRBJ2-7	NA	TRBV27	TGTGCCAGCAGTTCGCCGGACAGGACCTACGAGCAGTACTTC	CASSSPDRTYEQYF
TRBD1	TRBJ2-5	NA	TRBV5-1	TGCGCCAGCACCTCAGGGGGTGAGACCCAGTACTTC	CASTSGGETQYF
TRBD1	TRBJ1-1	NA	TRBV6-5	TGTGCCAGCAGTTACGCGGACAGGACGAACACTGAAGCTTTCTTT	CASSYADRTNTEAFF
NA	TRBJ1-5	NA	TRBV28	TGTGCCAGCAGTTTCGGGGGGTACGGACAGCCCCAGCATTTT	CASSFGGYGQPQHF
NA	TRBJ1-6	NA	TRBV21-1	TGTGCCAGCAGCACAACTCAGGGCCTACTCTCCTATAATTCACCCCTCCACTTT	CASSTTQGLLSYNSPLHF
NA	TRBJ1-6	few	TRBV25-1	TGTGCCAGCGGCCCCTATAATTCACCCCTCCACTTT	CASGPYNSPLHF
TRBD1	TRBJ2-7	NA	TRBV7-2	TGTGCCAGCAGCTTAAGTCCCGGGACAGCCTACGAGCAGTACTTC	CASSLSPGTAYEQYF
NA	TRBJ1-1	NA	TRBV5-1	TGCGCCAGCAGCTTGTGGGGGGGAAACACTGAAGCTTTCTTT	CASSLWGGNTEAFF
NA	TRBJ1-6	NA	TRBV4-2	TGTGCCAGCAGCCAAGAAAACAGGTTAAATTCACCCCTCCACTTT	CASSQENRLNSPLHF
TRBD1	TRBJ2-7	NA	TRBV14	TGTGCCAGCAGCCAAGCCGTCAGGGGGCAAGATAGTTACGAGCAGTACTTC	CASSQAVRGQDSYEQYF
TRBD2	TRBJ2-1	once	TRBV7-6	TGTGCCAGCAGCCCGGGACTAGCGGGGAATGAGCAGTTCTTC	CASSPGLAGNEQFF
NA	TRBJ2-1	NA	TRBV7-9	TGTGCCAGCAGCCCACTTCTGGGCGAGCAGTTCTTC	CASSPLLGEQFF
TRBD1	TRBJ1-2	NA	TRBV28	TGTGCCAGCAGATCAACCGAGACAGGGGTCGGCTACACCTTC	CASRSTETGVGYTF
TRBD2	TRBJ2-1	NA	TRBV18	TGTGCCAGCTCACTCGGGACTAGCAGTTCGAATGAGCAGTTCTTC	CASSLGTSSSNEQFF
TRBD1	TRBJ1-4	few	TRBV11-2	TGTGCCAGCAGCTCCACAGGGGGCAGGGAAAAACTGTTTTTT	CASSSTGGREKLFF
NA	TRBJ1-1	once	TRBV7-3	TGTGCCAGCAGCTTATCGACAGTCACTGAAGCTTTCTTT	CASSLSTVTEAFF
TRBD1	TRBJ1-5	NA	TRBV2	TGTGCCATCAGGGGGCGCGGCAATCAGCCCCAGCATTTT	CAIRGRGNQPQHF
TRBD1	TRBJ2-5	NA	TRBV29-1	TGCAGCGTCGGGGACAGACCCTTTCAAGAGACCCAGTACTTC	CSVGDRPFQETQYF
TRBD2	TRBJ2-3	few	TRBV4-1	TGTGCCAGCAGCCAAGAGGGCGGGGGTGGGTCAGATACGCAGTATTTT	CASSQEGGGGSDTQYF
TRBD1	TRBJ1-2	NA	TRBV7-9	TGTGCCAGCAGCCAAGCCGGGACAGGCTATGGCTACACCTTC	CASSQAGTGYGYTF
NA	TRBJ2-3	NA	TRBV5-6	TGTGCCAGCAGCTTGGGAGCCACCAGCGCAGATACGCAGTATTTT	CASSLGATSADTQYF
NA	TRBJ1-4	few	TRBV4-2	TGTGCCAGCAGCCCCGTCCCCCAGGGGATGACTGAAAAACTGTTTTTT	CASSPVPQGMTEKLFF
TRBD1	TRBJ2-6	NA	TRBV5-6	TGTGCCAGCAGCTTAGGGGGCTTAGGGGCCAACGTCCTGACTTTC	CASSLGGLGANVLTF
NA	TRBJ1-4	NA	TRBV6-5	TGTGCCAGCAGTTACTATTCCCAGGGGACTGAAAAACTGTTTTTT	CASSYYSQGTEKLFF
NA	TRBJ1-1	NA	TRBV7-3	TGTGCCAGCAGCCCCCAGGCTAGCAGCGTTATGAACACTGAAGCTTTCTTT	CASSPQASSVMNTEAFF
NA	TRBJ1-5	NA	TRBV27	TGTGCCAGCAGTTCCCAGTATAGCAATCAGCCCCAGCATTTT	CASSSQYSNQPQHF
TRBD1	TRBJ1-1	few	TRBV5-1	TGCGCCAGCAGGCACAGGGGGCAGGGCACTGAAGCTTTCTTT	CASRHRGQGTEAFF
NA	TRBJ2-5	NA	TRBV6-1	TGTGCCAGCAGTGAAAACAGGGATCGGGCCCAGTACTTC	CASSENRDRAQYF
NA	TRBJ1-1	once	TRBV7-2	TGTGCCAGCAGCTTATCGGGACAGAACACTGAAGCTTTCTTT	CASSLSGQNTEAFF
TRBD1	TRBJ2-1	NA	TRBV6-6	TGTGCCAGCAGCTACCTGGGGGACAGGGTCTACAATGAGCAGTTCTTC	CASSYLGDRVYNEQFF
NA	TRBJ2-1	few	TRBV5-6	TGTGCCTGGAGTGGCTGGGACAATGAGCAGTTCTTC	CAWSGWDNEQFF
NA	TRBJ1-2	NA	TRBV7-2	TGTGCCAGCAGCTTAGCGTACGGGCAGGGTGGCTACACCTTC	CASSLAYGQGGYTF
TRBD1	TRBJ1-2	once	TRBV6-1	TGTGCCAGCAGTCGGACAGGGGACTCCTTCTTC	CASSRTGDSFF
TRBD2	TRBJ2-3	NA	TRBV4-1	TGCGCCAGCAGCCACAACCCGGCTAGCGGGGGGGGTGATACGCAGTATTTT	CASSHNPASGGGDTQYF
NA	TRBJ1-5	NA	TRBV30	TGTGCCTGGAGGTACGGGGGGGACTCCGGGCCCCAGCATTTT	CAWRYGGDSGPQHF
NA	TRBJ1-5	NA	TRBV11-2	TGTGCCAGCAGCTTAGCCAGACGGGTTGAGGAGCCCCAGCATTTT	CASSLARRVEEPQHF
NA	TRBJ1-4	NA	TRBV2	TGTGCCAGCAGTCACCGGGGAGATGAAAAACTGTTTTTT	CASSHRGDEKLFF
NA	TRBJ2-2	NA	TRBV11-2	TGTGCCAGCAGCTGGCGGGATCCACGGCCCGGGGAGCTGTTTTTT	CASSWRDPRPGELFF